Listed below are T cell receptor beta chains from one sample, sequenced in a study of a mutant IDH1 vaccine in newly diagnosed glioma. What these receptors recognize is not known. TCRdb's table, derived via immunoSEQ multiplex PCR, lists solely in-frame clones and lacks some. In the table there are about 40,000 clones, around 76% of which are singletons. The material sequenced was PBMCs, taken from a glioma patient whose treatment included an IDH1 peptide vaccine. Receptor source: a man aged 45-60 years with glioma. CDR3s leave out the opening cysteine and the closing phenylalanine or tryptophan. Part of the rows lack a size; the others show once, few, many or a class for expanded clones.

size	V	CDR3
-	TRBV29-1	SASSSGNTIY
-	TRBV7-7	ASSSGTSGGNEQF
few	TRBV7-2	ASSLGGVNTEAF
-	TRBV27	ASSPGTNYEQY
-	TRBV9	ASSYGGSTDTQY
-	TRBV5-6	ASSWGQGGNQPQH
few	TRBV7-3	ASSLTGGTEAF
few	TRBV2	ASSDNRVGTGELF
medium-sized	TRBV15	ATSRETGGSYNEQF
-	TRBV10-3	AISDPGTGAREQY
-	TRBV30	AGAPGAF
-	TRBV2	ASRVETQY
-	TRBV10-3	AISESGNSNQPQH
-	TRBV5-1	ASSLGQNYNEQF
-	TRBV27	ASSPHKESRNSNQPQH
few	TRBV29-1	SVEVVGGRSYNEQF
-	TRBV7-2	ASSLVGTDTQY
few	TRBV14	ASSLTMGNTEAF
-	TRBV27	ASSSSSGANVLT
once	TRBV27	ASSRGQGAYEQY
-	TRBV29-1	SVDGTGGVYEQY
-	TRBV19	ASSIRREGQPQH
once	TRBV9	ASSVAQGRSGNTIY
-	TRBV30	AWMGLRGDGEQY
-	TRBV9	ASSRDSYEQY
-	TRBV19	ASSPSGGPNTEAF
-	TRBV2	ASTGFREPSPLH
-	TRBV4-2	ASSQDWGLASTDTQY
few	TRBV20-1	SASPREEQF
-	TRBV29-1	SVTVTGVGFAEAF
once	TRBV9	ASSVVAGRFNTGELF
-	TRBV7-2	ASSVGRGQYEQF
-	TRBV5-1	ASGEGVQGTGELF
-	TRBV11-2	ASSPPGRGNEQF
few	TRBV19	ASRQVNTEAF
-	TRBV7-8	ASSLTGGTEAF